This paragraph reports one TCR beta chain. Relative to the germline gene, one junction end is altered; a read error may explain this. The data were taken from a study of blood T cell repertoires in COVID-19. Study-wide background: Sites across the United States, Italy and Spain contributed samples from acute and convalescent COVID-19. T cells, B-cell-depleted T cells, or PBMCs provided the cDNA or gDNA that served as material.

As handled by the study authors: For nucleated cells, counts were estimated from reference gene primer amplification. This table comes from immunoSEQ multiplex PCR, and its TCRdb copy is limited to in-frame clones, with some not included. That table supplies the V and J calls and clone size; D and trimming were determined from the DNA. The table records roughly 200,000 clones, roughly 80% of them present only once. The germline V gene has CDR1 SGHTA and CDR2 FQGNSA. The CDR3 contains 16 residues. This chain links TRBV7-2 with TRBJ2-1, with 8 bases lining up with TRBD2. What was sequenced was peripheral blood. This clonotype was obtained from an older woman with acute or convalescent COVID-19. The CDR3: CASSPPGTSPYTEQFF. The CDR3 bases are TGTGCCAGCAGCCCCCCCGGGACTAGTCCCTACACTGAGCAGTTCTTC.